This TCR beta chain was recovered during a study of blood T cell repertoires in COVID-19. TCRdb's copy holds only in-frame clones and misses some; the assay was immunoSEQ multiplex PCR. This table has about 320,000 clones, over 85% appearing once. Germline V lookup: CDR1 MNHEY, CDR2 SVGAGI. The V and J ends lost 8 bases and 3 bases respectively, with 19 bases between them. This CDR3 spans 15 amino acids. The chain employs TRBV6-5 and TRBJ2-5; perhaps TRBD1 as D (8 bases). The receptor was isolated from a woman aged 25 to 39 with COVID-19, enrolled during active disease. The material sequenced was peripheral blood. CDR3 protein: CASQYRGRGEETQYF. In DNA form, the CDR3 reads TGTGCCAGCCAATACAGGGGGAGGGGGGAAGAGACCCAGTACTTC.